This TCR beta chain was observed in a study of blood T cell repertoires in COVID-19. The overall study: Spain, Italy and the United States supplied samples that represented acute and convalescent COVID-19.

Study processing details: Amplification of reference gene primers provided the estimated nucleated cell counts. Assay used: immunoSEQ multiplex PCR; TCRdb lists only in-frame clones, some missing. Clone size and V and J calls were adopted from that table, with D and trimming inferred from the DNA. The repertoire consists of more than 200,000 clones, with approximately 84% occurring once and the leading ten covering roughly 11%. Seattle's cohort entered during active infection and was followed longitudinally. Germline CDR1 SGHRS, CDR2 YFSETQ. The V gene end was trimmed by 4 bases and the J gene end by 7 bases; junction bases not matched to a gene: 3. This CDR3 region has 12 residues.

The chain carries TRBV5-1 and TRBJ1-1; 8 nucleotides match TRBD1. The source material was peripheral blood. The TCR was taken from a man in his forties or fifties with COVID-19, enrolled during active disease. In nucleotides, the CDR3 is TGCGCCAGCAGCCTGGACAGGGATGAAGCTTTCTTT. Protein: CASSLDRDEAFF.